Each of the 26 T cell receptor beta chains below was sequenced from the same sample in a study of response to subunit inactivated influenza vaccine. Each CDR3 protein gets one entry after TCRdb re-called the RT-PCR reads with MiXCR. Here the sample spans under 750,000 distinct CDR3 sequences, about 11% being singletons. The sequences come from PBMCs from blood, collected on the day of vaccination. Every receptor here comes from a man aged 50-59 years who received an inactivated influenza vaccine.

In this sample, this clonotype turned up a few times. As DNA, the CDR3 is TGTGCCAGCAGGGGGGACCCGAAAAGCTCCTACGAGCAGTACTTC. This codes for CASRGDPKSSYEQYF. The chain carries TRBV12-3 or TRBV12-4 and TRBJ2-7; perhaps D is TRBD1 or TRBD2 (5 bases each). Trimming took 6 bases from V and 0 from J, leaving 15 bases between them. This CDR3 contains 15 residues.

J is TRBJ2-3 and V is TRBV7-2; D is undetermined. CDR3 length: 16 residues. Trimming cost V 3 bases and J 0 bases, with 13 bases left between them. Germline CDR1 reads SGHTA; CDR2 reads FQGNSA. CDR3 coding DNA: TGTGCCAGCAGCTTTGGTATGCTACCTAGCACAGATACGCAGTATTTT. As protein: CASSFGMLPSTDTQYF.

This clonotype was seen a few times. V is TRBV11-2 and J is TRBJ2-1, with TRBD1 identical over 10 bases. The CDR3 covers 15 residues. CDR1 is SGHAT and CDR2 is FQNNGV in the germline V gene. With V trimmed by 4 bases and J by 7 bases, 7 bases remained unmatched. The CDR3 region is CASSSGQGFLNEQFF. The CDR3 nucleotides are TGTGCCAGCAGCTCGGGACAGGGGTTTCTTAATGAGCAGTTCTTC.

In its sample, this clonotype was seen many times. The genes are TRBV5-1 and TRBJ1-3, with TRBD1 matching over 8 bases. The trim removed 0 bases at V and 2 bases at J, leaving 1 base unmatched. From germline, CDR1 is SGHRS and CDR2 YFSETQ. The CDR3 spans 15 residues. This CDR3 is CASSLVQGAGNTIYF. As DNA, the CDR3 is TGCGCCAGCAGCTTGGTACAGGGGGCTGGAAACACCATATATTTT.

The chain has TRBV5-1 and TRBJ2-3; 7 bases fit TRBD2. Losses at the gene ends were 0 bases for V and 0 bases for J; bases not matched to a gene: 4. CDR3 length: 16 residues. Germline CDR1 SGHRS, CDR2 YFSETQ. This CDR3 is CASSLASGTSTDTQYF. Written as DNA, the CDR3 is TGCGCCAGCAGCTTGGCGAGCGGGACTAGCACAGATACGCAGTATTTT.

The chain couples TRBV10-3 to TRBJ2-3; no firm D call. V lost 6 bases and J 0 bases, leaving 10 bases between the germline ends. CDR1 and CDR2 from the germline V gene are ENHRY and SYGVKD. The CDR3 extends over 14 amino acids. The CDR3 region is CAIRLTASTDTQYF. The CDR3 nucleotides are TGTGCCATCAGACTCACAGCTAGCACAGATACGCAGTATTTT.

This CDR3 reads CSVGTSGRSPYEQYF. CDR3 DNA sequence: TGCAGCGTTGGGACTAGCGGGAGAAGCCCCTACGAGCAGTACTTC. The chain combines TRBV29-1 with TRBJ2-7; 13 positions agree with TRBD2. CDR1 SQVTM and CDR2 ANQGSEA come from the germline V gene. Unmatched junction bases numbered 5, after V lost 4 bases and J lost 2 bases. There are 15 residues in the CDR3.

The CDR3: CASSKRKSKLTGGYSNQPQHF. DNA for the CDR3: TGTGCCAGCAGCAAAAGGAAGTCCAAACTGACAGGGGGTTATAGCAATCAGCCCCAGCATTTT. The chain combines TRBV21-1 with TRBJ1-5; the table's D gene call, TRBD1, was not cross checked with the DNA. TRBV21-1 is given as a pseudogene. The CDR3 runs to 21 residues.

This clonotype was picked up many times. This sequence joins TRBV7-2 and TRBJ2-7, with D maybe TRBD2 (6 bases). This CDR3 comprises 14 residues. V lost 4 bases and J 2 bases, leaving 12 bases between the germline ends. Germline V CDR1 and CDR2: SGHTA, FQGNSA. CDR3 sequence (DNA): TGTGCCAGCAGCTCCGGGGGAAATACCTACGAGCAGTACTTC. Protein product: CASSSGGNTYEQYF.

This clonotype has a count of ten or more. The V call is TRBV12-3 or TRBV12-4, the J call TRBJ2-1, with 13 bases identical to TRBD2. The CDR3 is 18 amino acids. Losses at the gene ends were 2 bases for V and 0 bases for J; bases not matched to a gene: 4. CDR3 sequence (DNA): TGTGCCAGCAGTTTACCCGGACTAGCGGGGGACTCCTACAATGAGCAGTTCTTC. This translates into CASSLPGLAGDSYNEQFF.

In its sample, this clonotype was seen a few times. This CDR3 reads CASLGAYEQYF. The CDR3 region has the DNA TGTGCCAGCTTGGGAGCCTACGAGCAGTACTTC. The V gene is TRBV6-1, the J gene TRBJ2-7; TRBD2 might be the D (5 bases). The length of the CDR3 is 11 residues. V lost 8 bases and J 2 bases, leaving 7 bases between the germline ends. Germline V gives CDR1 MNHNS, CDR2 SASEGT.

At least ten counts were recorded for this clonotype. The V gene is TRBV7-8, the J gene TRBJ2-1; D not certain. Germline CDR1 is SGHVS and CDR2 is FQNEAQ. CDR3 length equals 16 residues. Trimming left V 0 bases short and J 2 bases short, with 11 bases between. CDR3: CASSLAQVSAYNEQFF. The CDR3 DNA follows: TGTGCCAGCAGCTTAGCCCAGGTCTCCGCCTACAATGAGCAGTTCTTC.

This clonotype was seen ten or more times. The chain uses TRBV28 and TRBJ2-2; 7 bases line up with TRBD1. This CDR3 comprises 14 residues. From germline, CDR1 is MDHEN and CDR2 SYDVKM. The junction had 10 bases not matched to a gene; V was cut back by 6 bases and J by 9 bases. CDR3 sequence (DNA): TGTGCCAGCAGCCCTACCTTAAGGGGGCGGGAGCTGTTTTTT. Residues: CASSPTLRGRELFF.

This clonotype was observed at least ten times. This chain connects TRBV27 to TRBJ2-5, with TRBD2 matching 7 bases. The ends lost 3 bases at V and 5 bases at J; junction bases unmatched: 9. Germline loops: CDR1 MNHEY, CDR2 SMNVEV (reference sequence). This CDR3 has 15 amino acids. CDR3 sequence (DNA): TGTGCCAGCAGTTTTAAGCGGGGACTCCAGGAGACCCAGTACTTC. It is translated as CASSFKRGLQETQYF.

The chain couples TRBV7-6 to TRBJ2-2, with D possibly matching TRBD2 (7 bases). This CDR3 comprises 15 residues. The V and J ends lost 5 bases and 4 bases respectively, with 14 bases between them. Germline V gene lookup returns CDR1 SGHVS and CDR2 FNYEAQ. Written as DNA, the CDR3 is TGTGCCAGCAGCCCCGAGGCGGGGGCCACCGGGGAGCTGTTTTTT. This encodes CASSPEAGATGELFF.

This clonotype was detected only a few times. The CDR3 reads CASSTTGIQPQHF. DNA of the CDR3: TGTGCCAGCAGCACGACAGGGATTCAGCCCCAGCATTTT. The chain has TRBV7-2 and TRBJ1-5; 7 nucleotides line up with TRBD1. V lost 5 bases and J lost 6; bases outside the gene matches: 4. There are 13 residues in the CDR3. CDR1 and CDR2 (germline): SGHTA, FQGNSA.

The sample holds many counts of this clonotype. CDR3 coding DNA: TGTGCCAGCAGTTTGGCGAGGACACTCAAAAACATTCAGTACTTC. This sequence encodes CASSLARTLKNIQYF. This sequence joins TRBV28 and TRBJ2-4, with a possible D match to TRBD1 (5 bases). Germline V gene sequence: CDR1 MDHEN, CDR2 SYDVKM. Trimming cost V 3 bases and J 3 bases, with 12 bases left between them. The CDR3 extends over 15 amino acids.

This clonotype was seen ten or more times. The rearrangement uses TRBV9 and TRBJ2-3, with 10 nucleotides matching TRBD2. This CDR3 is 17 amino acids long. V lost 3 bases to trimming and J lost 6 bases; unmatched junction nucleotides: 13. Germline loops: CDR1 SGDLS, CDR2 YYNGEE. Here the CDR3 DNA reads TGTGCCAGCAGCGCCCCAGAGCTAGCGGGAGAGGGGGATACGCAGTATTTT. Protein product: CASSAPELAGEGDTQYF.

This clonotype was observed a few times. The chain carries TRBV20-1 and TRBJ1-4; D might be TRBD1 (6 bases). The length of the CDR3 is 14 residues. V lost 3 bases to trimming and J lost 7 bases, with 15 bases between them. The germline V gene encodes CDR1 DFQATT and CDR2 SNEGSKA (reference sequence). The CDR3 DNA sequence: TGCAGTGCTAGCGAGACAGGATTTGCTGAAAAACTGTTTTTT. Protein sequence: CSASETGFAEKLFF.

This CDR3 is CSANPFREHYNEQFF. The CDR3 bases are TGCAGTGCGAACCCCTTCCGGGAGCACTACAATGAGCAGTTCTTC. The chain recombines TRBV20-1 with TRBJ2-1; possible D gene TRBD2, 6 bases. V lost 6 bases and J lost 3, with 18 bases in between. Germline V gives CDR1 DFQATT, CDR2 SNEGSKA (reference sequence). The CDR3 spans 15 residues.

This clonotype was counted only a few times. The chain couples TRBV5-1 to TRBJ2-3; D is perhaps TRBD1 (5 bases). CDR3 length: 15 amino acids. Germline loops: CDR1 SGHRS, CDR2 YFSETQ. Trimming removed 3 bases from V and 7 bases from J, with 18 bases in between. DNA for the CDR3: TGCGCCAGCAGCTCGAACGCAGGGTCAGAGAATACGCAGTATTTT. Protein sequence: CASSSNAGSENTQYF.

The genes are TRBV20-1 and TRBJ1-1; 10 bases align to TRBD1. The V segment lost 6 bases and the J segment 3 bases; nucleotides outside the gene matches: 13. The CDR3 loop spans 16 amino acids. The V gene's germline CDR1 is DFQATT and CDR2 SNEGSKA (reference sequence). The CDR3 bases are TGCAGTGCGCCGGGACAGGGGTTTGCCCCGGACACTGAAGCTTTCTTT. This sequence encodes CSAPGQGFAPDTEAFF.

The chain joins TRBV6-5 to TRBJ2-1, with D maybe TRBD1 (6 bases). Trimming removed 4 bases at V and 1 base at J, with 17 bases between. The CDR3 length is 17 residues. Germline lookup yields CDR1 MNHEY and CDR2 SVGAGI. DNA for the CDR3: TGTGCCAGCAGTTCATTTTTACAGGGAACTTCCTACAATGAGCAGTTCTTC. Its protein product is CASSSFLQGTSYNEQFF.

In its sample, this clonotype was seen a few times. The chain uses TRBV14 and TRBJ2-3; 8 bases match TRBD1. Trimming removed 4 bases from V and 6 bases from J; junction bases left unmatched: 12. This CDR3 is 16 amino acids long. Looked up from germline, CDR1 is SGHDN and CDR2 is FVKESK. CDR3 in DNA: TGTGCCAGCAGCCCCCGGACAGGGACGCACATTGATACGCAGTATTTT. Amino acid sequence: CASSPRTGTHIDTQYF.

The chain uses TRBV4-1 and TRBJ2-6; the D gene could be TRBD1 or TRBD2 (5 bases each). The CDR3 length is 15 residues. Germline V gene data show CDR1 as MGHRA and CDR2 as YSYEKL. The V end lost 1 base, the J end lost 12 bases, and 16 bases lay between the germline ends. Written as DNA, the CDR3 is TGCGCCAGCAGCCAAGCCCTTATGGGGGAAACCGTCCTGACTTTC. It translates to CASSQALMGETVLTF.

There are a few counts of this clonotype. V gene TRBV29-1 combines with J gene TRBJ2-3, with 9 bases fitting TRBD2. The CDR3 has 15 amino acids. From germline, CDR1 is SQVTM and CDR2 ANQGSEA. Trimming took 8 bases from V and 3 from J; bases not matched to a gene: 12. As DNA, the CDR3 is TGCAGCTCCGGCGTTGGCGGGGGGGCGACAGATACGCAGTATTTT. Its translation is CSSGVGGGATDTQYF.